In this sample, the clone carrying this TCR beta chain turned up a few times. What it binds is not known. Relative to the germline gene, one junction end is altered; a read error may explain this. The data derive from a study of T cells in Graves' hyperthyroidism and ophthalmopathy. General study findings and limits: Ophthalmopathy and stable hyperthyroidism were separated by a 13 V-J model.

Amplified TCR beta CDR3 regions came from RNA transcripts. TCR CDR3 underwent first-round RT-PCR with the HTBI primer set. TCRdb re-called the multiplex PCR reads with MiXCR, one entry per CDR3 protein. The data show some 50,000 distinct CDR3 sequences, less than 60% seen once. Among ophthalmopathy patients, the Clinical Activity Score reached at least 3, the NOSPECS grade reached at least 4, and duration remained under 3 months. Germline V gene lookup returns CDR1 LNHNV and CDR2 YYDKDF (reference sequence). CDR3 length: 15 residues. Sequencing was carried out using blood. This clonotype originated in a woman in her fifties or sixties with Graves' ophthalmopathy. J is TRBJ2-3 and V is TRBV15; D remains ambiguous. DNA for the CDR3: TGTGCCACCAGCGGAGACAAGCTATCCACGGATACGCAGTATTTT. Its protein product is CATSGDKLSTDTQYF.